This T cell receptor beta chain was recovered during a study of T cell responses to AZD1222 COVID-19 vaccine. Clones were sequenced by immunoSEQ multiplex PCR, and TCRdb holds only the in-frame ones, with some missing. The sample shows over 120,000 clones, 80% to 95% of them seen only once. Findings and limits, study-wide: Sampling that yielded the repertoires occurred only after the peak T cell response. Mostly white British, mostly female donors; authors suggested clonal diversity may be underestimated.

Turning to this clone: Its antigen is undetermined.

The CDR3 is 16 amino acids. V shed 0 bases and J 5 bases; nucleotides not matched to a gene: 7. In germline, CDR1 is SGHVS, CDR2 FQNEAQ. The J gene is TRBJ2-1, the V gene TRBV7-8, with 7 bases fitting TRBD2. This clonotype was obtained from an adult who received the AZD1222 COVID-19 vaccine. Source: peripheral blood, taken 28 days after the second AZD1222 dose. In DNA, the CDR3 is TGTGCCAGCAGCTTAGCGGGGCTAGCGGCCCACAATGAGCAGTTCTTC. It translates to CASSLAGLAAHNEQFF.